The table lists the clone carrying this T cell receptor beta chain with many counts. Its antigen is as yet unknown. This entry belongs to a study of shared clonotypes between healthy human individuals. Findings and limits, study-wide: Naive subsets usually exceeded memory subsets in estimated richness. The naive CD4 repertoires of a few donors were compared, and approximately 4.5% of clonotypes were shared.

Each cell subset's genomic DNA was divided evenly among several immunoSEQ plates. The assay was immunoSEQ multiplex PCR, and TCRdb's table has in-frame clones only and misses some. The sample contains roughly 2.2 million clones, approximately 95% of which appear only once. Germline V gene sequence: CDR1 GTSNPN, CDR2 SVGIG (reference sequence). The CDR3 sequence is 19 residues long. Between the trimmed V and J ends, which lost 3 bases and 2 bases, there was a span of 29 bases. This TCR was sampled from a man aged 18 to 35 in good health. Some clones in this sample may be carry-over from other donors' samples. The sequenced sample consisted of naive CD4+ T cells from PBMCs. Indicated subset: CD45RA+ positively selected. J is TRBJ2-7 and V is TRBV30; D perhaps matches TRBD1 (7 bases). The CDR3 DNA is TGTGCCTGGAGGAAAGAGCAGGGGGGTGAGGTCTGGTGGGCCTACGAGCAGTACTTC. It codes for CAWRKEQGGEVWWAYEQYF.